This is a list of T cell receptor beta chains from one sample in a study of CD8+ T cells in alopecia areata. TCRdb's table, derived via immunoSEQ multiplex PCR, lists solely in-frame clones and lacks some. Of under 350,000 clones listed, 58% are singletons. Specimen: CD4+ T cells sorted from blood, collected at week 24, from a patient treated with tofacitinib. The source is a human donor with alopecia areata. Each CDR3 is given with its conserved first and last residue. The D gene is left open where the match is weak. Clone size appears in some rows only: once, few, many, or a class for an expanded clone.

TRBJ1-2,TRBV11-2,-,TRBD1,TGTGCCAGCAGCTTATTGGGGACAGGGACCCTCGGGGGCTACACCTTC,CASSLLGTGTLGGYTF
TRBJ1-2,TRBV7-2,-,-,TGTGCCAGCAGCATTAGTGACACTGCCCATGGCTACACCTTC,CASSISDTAHGYTF
TRBJ2-5,TRBV7-7,-,-,TGTGCTAGCAGCGTCCTAAGGCAAGAGACCCAGTACTTC,CASSVLRQETQYF
TRBJ1-5,TRBV18,-,TRBD1,TGTGCCAGCTCACCAAGACAGGGTGAGGGTCAGCCCCAGCATTTT,CASSPRQGEGQPQHF
TRBJ2-2,TRBV10-3,-,-,TGTGCCATCCGCGCGAACACCGGGGAGCTGTTTTTT,CAIRANTGELFF
TRBJ1-3,TRBV6-5,many,-,TGTGCCAGCAGTTACTCGGAGGGCTCTGGAAACACCATATATTTT,CASSYSEGSGNTIYF
TRBJ2-3,TRBV29-1,-,-,TGCAGCGTTGAATCTACCACAGATACGCAGTATTTT,CSVESTTDTQYF
TRBJ1-2,TRBV29-1,few,-,TGCAGCGTGGCCCAACAGGGAGGCAATGGCTACACCTTC,CSVAQQGGNGYTF
TRBJ2-3,TRBV13,-,-,TGTGCCAGCAGCGCAGGGAGCACAGATACGCAGTATTTT,CASSAGSTDTQYF
TRBJ2-1,TRBV5-4,-,-,TGTGCCAGCATCCGAGCCCGGGACAATGAGCAGTTCTTC,CASIRARDNEQFF
TRBJ1-5,TRBV2,many,TRBD1,TGTGCCAGCAGGGCGGACAGGGACCATCAGCCCCAGCATTTT,CASRADRDHQPQHF
TRBJ1-2,TRBV30,-,-,TGTGCCTGGTACTCAGGGTATGGCTACACCTTC,CAWYSGYGYTF
TRBJ2-5,TRBV5-1,-,TRBD2,TGCGCCAGCAGCTTGGCCGCGGGGGGGCGAGAAGAGACCCAGTACTTC,CASSLAAGGREETQYF
TRBJ2-1,TRBV30,-,TRBD1,TGTGCCTGGGTTGACAGGGTCATAAGCAATGAGCAGTTCTTC,CAWVDRVISNEQFF
TRBJ2-3,TRBV25-1,-,TRBD2,TGTGCCAGCAGACGGAGCGGGGGGGGAGATACGCAGTATTTT,CASRRSGGGDTQYF
TRBJ1-4,TRBV7-2,few,-,TGTGCCAGCAGCTTATTGTTGGGTCCGTATGAAAAACTGTTTTTT,CASSLLLGPYEKLFF
TRBJ2-5,TRBV29-1,-,-,TGCAGCGTTGGGAGCGGCCAAGAGACCCAGTACTTC,CSVGSGQETQYF
TRBJ1-2,TRBV29-1,few,TRBD1,TGCAGCGTGGACAGGAACCTCTATGGCTACACCTTC,CSVDRNLYGYTF
TRBJ1-1,TRBV7-2,once,TRBD1,TGTGCCAGCAGCTTCCGACAGGGCGGGATTGCTGAAGCTTTCTTT,CASSFRQGGIAEAFF
TRBJ2-5,TRBV15,-,-,TGTGCCACCAGCAGAGAAAGGGAGACCCAGTACTTC,CATSRERETQYF
TRBJ2-2,TRBV2,few,TRBD2,TGTGCCAGCAGTACGGAGACTAGCGCCGGGGAGCTGTTTTTT,CASSTETSAGELFF
TRBJ2-5,TRBV5-1,-,-,TGCGCCAGCAGCTGGGTAGGGAGTAGAGAGACCCAGTACTTC,CASSWVGSRETQYF
TRBJ2-3,TRBV9,-,-,TGTGCCAGCAGCGTAGGACCTCGGTGGGTCCCAAGGAGTACAGATACGCAGTATTTT,CASSVGPRWVPRSTDTQYF
TRBJ1-2,TRBV30,-,TRBD1,TGTGCCTGGAGTGTACCGGACAGGGTTAACTATGGCTACACCTTC,CAWSVPDRVNYGYTF
TRBJ2-1,TRBV29-1,few,-,TGCAGCGTCGTTAGTGCGGTGGGTGACAATGAGCAGTTCTTC,CSVVSAVGDNEQFF
TRBJ1-1,TRBV29-1,-,-,TGCAGCGTTGGACAGATGAACACTGAAGCTTTCTTT,CSVGQMNTEAFF
TRBJ2-2,TRBV9,-,-,TGTGCCAGCAGCGCTCAGACAGGGAACACCGGGGAGCTGTTTTTT,CASSAQTGNTGELFF
TRBJ1-2,TRBV30,-,-,TGTGCCTGGAGTTTGGGCAGGGTGAATGGCTACACCTTC,CAWSLGRVNGYTF
TRBJ1-3,TRBV2,-,-,TGTGCCAGCAGTGAGCGGGGAATCGGCATATATTTT,CASSERGIGIYF
TRBJ2-1,TRBV2,-,-,TGTGCCAGCAGGCCCGGGACAATCTGGGGTGAGCAGTTCTTC,CASRPGTIWGEQFF
TRBJ1-1,TRBV25-1,-,-,TGTGCCAGCAGTGACCCCGCGGGGTACACTGAAGCTTTCTTT,CASSDPAGYTEAFF
TRBJ2-7,TRBV11-2,-,TRBD2,TGTGCCAGCAGCTCTTTGGGCGGCGGGGGGCGCCCCTACGAGCAGTACTTC,CASSSLGGGGRPYEQYF
TRBJ1-6,TRBV30,few,-,TGTGCCTGGAGTGTTGGGCAGGGGAATTCACCCCTCCACTTT,CAWSVGQGNSPLHF
TRBJ2-7,TRBV27,-,TRBD1,TGTGCCAGCAGACCGGGACAGGGCCCCTACGAGCAGTACTTC,CASRPGQGPYEQYF
TRBJ2-7,TRBV28,few,TRBD2,TGTGCCAGCAGTCGGACTAGTCCCCTATACGAGCAGTACTTC,CASSRTSPLYEQYF
TRBJ2-3,TRBV2,few,-,TGTGCCAGCAGAAGGTCTAGCACAGATACGCAGTATTTT,CASRRSSTDTQYF
TRBJ2-3,TRBV29-1,-,TRBD2,TGCAGCGCAGCTCTGCTAGCGGGGGCAGATACGCAGTATTTT,CSAALLAGADTQYF
TRBJ2-5,TRBV19,few,-,TGTGCCAGTAGAGGCCAGGGGAACCAAGAGACCCAGTACTTC,CASRGQGNQETQYF
TRBJ2-1,TRBV9,-,TRBD1,TGTGCCAGCAGCGTCACAGGGGGCAGGGAGCAGTTCTTC,CASSVTGGREQFF
TRBJ1-5,TRBV6-5,-,TRBD1,TGTGCCAGCAGTAGGGACAGCGGGCAGCCCCAGCATTTT,CASSRDSGQPQHF
TRBJ1-2,TRBV29-1,-,-,TGCAGCGTCAAGCCCGCGGTTGGCTACACCTTC,CSVKPAVGYTF
TRBJ1-1,TRBV29-1,-,-,TGCAGCGTGCACAGGGTGGTTGAAGCTTTCTTT,CSVHRVVEAFF
TRBJ1-2,TRBV30,-,-,TGTGCCTGGAGGAAGGGAAACTATGGCTACACCTTC,CAWRKGNYGYTF
TRBJ2-7,TRBV27,few,TRBD1,TGTGCCAGCAGTATCGCCTATCGGGACAGGGTCGAGCAGTACTTC,CASSIAYRDRVEQYF
TRBJ1-6,TRBV30,-,TRBD1,TGTGCCTGGGGGACAGGGGAAGGTTATAATTCACCCCTCCACTTT,CAWGTGEGYNSPLHF
TRBJ2-3,TRBV5-1,once,-,TGCGCCAGCAGCTCCCGAGGAGACCCTAGCACAGATACGCAGTATTTT,CASSSRGDPSTDTQYF
TRBJ1-2,TRBV29-1,-,-,TGCAGCGTTGAGGGGGCAGGGGAACCCTACACCTTC,CSVEGAGEPYTF
TRBJ2-5,TRBV9,-,TRBD2,TGTGCCAGCAGCGCAGGACCCTCCGGGAGGGGGATGGAGACCCAGTACTTC,CASSAGPSGRGMETQYF
TRBJ1-1,TRBV9,-,-,TGTGCCAGCAGCGAGGGGGGTTGGAGCACTGAAGCTTTCTTT,CASSEGGWSTEAFF
TRBJ1-1,TRBV5-6,-,-,TGTGCCAGCAGCTTTTCAGGGAGGACTGAAGCTTTCTTT,CASSFSGRTEAFF
TRBJ2-2,TRBV30,-,-,TGTGCCTGGAGTCGGGGGCCGAACACCGGGGAGCTGTTTTTT,CAWSRGPNTGELFF
TRBJ1-2,TRBV30,-,-,TGTGCCTGGAGTGCATACAGGGTGGGGAACTATGGCTACACCTTC,CAWSAYRVGNYGYTF
TRBJ2-1,TRBV7-7,once,-,TGTGCTAGCAGCTCCGGGCGAAGGGATGAGCAGTTCTTC,CASSSGRRDEQFF
TRBJ2-1,TRBV9,-,TRBD2,TGTGCCAGCAGCAAGGGACTAGCGGGGGAAAGGAATGCGAATGAGCAGTTCTTC,CASSKGLAGERNANEQFF
TRBJ1-2,TRBV5-1,once,-,TGCGCCAGCAGCCCGACAGTAGACTATGGCTACACCTTC,CASSPTVDYGYTF
TRBJ1-6,TRBV30,few,-,TGTGCCTGGAGTGCCCTTATGGGAGCTACATCACCCCTCCACTTT,CAWSALMGATSPLHF
TRBJ1-2,TRBV9,-,TRBD1,TGTGCCAGCACTCTCAGGGGGGGGCAGAATGGCTACACCTTC,CASTLRGGQNGYTF
TRBJ1-3,TRBV4-1,few,-,TGCGCCAGCAGCCGACCCGGAAGGGGAGACACCATATATTTT,CASSRPGRGDTIYF
TRBJ2-7,TRBV28,-,-,TGTGCCAGCAGTTCTCACCCACCCAGGGTGGATTACTTC,CASSSHPPRVDYF
TRBJ1-4,TRBV6-5,once,TRBD1,TGTGCCAGCAGTTCCGGGCCGGGACAGGGCGATGAAAAACTGTTTTTT,CASSSGPGQGDEKLFF